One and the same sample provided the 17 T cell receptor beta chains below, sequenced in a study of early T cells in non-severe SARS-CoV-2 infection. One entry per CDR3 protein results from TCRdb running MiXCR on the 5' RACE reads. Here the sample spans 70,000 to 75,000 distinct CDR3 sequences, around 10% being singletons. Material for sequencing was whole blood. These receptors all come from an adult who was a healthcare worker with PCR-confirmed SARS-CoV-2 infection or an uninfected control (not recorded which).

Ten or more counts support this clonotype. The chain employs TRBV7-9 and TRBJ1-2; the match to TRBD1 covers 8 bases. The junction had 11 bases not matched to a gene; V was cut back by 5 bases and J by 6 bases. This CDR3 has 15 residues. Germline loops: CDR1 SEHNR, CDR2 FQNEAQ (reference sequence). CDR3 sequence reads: CASSPGQGGGDGYTF. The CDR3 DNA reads TGTGCCAGCAGCCCTGGACAGGGCGGCGGTGATGGCTACACCTTC.

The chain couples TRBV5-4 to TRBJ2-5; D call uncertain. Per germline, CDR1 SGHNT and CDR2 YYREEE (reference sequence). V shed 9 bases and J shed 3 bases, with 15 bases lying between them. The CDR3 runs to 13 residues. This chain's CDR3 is CAIARPTEETQYF. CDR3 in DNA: TGTGCCATCGCGAGGCCTACAGAAGAGACCCAGTACTTC.

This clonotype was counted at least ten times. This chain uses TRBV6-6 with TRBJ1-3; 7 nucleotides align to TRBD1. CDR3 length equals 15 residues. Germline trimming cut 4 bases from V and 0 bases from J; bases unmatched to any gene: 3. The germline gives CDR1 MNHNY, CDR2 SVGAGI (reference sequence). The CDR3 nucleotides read TGTGCCAGCAGTTGGGACAGATTCTCTGGAAACACCATATATTTT. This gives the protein CASSWDRFSGNTIYF.

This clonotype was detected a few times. The CDR3 DNA sequence: TGTGCCAGCAGAATTCAGGGCAATCAGCCCCAGCATTTT. Translation gives CASRIQGNQPQHF. The gene calls are TRBV28 and TRBJ1-5, with D uncertain. CDR1 MDHEN and CDR2 SYDVKM come from the germline V gene. The CDR3 runs to 13 residues. V shed 6 bases and J shed 2 bases, with 8 bases lying between them.

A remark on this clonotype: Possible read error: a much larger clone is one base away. CDR3 coding DNA: TGTGCCAGCAGTCCCGGGACTAGTGGGCTCCGGAAGTATTTT. Translated, it gives CASSPGTSGLRKYF. The chain links TRBV28 to TRBJ2-3; 8 positions agree with TRBD2. Trimming at V came to 5 bases and at J to 13 bases, leaving 14 bases not matched to a gene. CDR1 is MDHEN, CDR2 SYDVKM, per germline. The CDR3 is 14 amino acids.

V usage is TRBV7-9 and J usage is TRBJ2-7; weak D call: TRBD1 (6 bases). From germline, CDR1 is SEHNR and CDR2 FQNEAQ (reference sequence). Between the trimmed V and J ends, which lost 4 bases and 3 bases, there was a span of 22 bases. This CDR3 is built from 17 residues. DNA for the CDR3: TGTGCCAGCAGCTCGATGGACAGAATAGGGTCAGGCTACGAGCAGTACTTC. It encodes CASSSMDRIGSGYEQYF.

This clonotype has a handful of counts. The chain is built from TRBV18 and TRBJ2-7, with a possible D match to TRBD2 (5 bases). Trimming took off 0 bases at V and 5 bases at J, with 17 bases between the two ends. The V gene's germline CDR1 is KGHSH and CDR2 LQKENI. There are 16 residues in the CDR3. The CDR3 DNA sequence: TGTGCCAGCTCACCACCTTCCCGGAGGCCAGGAGACGAGCAGTACTTC. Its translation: CASSPPSRRPGDEQYF.

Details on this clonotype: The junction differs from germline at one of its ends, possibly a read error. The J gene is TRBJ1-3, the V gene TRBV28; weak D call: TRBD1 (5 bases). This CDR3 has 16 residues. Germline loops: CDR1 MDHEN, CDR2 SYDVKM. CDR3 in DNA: TGTGCCAGCAGGGCCGAGGAGGGGTCCTCTGAAAACACCAAATATTTT. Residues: CASRAEEGSSENTKYF.

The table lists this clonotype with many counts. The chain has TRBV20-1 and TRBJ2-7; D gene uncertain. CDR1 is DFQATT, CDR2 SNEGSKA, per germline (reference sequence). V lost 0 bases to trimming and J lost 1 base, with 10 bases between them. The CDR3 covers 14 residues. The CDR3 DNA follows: TGCAGTGCTAGAGATCCGGGCACGTCCTACGAGCAGTACTTC. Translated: CSARDPGTSYEQYF.

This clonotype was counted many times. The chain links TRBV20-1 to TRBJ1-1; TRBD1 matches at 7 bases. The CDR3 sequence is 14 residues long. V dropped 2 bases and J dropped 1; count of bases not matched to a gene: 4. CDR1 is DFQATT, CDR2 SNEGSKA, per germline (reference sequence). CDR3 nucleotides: TGCAGTGCTAGACTACGACAGGGGAACACTGAAGCTTTCTTT. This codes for CSARLRQGNTEAFF.

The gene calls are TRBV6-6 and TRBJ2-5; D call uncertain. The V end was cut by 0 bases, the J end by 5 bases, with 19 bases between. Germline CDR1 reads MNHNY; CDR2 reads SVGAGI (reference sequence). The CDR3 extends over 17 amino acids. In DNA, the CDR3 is TGTGCCAGCAGTTACTCTACCCCGGGCATTGAATTGGAGACCCAGTACTTC. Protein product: CASSYSTPGIELETQYF.

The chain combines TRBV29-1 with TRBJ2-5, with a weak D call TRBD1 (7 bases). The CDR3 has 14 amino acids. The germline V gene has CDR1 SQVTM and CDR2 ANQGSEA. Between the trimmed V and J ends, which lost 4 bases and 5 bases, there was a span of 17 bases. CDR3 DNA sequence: TGCAGCGTTGCGCACGGAGGGGGCTTGGAGACCCAGTACTTC. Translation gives CSVAHGGGLETQYF.

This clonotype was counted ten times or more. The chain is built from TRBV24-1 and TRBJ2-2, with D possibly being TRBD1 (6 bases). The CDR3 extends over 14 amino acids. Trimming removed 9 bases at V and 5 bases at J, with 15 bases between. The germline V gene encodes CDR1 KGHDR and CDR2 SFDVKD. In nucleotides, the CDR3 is TGTGCCACCCAAACGGACAGACCAACCGGGGAGCTGTTTTTT. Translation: CATQTDRPTGELFF.

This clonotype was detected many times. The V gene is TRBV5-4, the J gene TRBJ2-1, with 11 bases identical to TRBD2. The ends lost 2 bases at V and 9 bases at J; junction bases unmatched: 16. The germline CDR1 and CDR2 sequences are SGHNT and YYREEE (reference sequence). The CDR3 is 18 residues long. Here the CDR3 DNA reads TGTGCCAGCAGCTTCGGATTAGCGGGAGGGGGGACACACGGTGAGCAGTTCTTC. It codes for CASSFGLAGGGTHGEQFF.

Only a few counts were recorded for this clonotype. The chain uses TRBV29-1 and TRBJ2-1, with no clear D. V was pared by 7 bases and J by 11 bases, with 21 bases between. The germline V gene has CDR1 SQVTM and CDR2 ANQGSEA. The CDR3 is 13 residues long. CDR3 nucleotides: TGCAGCGCAGTAGGCATTCTGGGTCCAAAGCAGTTCTTC. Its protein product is CSAVGILGPKQFF.

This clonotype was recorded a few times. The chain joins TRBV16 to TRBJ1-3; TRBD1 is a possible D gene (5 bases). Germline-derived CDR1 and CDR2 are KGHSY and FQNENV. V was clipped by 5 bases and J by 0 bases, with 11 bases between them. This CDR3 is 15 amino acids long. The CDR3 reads CASSEQVISGNTIYF. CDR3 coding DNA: TGTGCCAGCAGCGAACAGGTCATCTCTGGAAACACCATATATTTT.

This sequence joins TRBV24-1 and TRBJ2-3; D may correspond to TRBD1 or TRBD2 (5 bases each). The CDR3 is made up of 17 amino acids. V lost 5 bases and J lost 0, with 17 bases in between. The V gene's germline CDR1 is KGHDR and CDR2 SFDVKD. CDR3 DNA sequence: TGTGCCACCAGTGGCGACTCCGGGACCTCTAGCACAGATACGCAGTATTTT. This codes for CATSGDSGTSSTDTQYF.